The present TCR beta chain was sequenced within a study of blood T cell repertoires in COVID-19. This CDR3 has 14 amino acids. The ends were cut back, 1 base at V and 1 base at J, with 7 bases in the middle. The V gene's germline CDR1 is SGHTA and CDR2 FQGNSA. Assay used: immunoSEQ multiplex PCR; TCRdb lists only in-frame clones, some missing. The table shows 120,000 or so clones, with 70% to 90% occurring only once. This sequence originates from a middle-aged man with acute or convalescent COVID-19. Sequences were obtained from peripheral blood. The rearrangement uses TRBV7-2 and TRBJ1-1; tentatively, D is TRBD1 (6 bases). CDR3 nucleotides: TGTGCCAGCAGCTTAGAGGGGGAGAACACTGAAGCTTTCTTT. Residues: CASSLEGENTEAFF.